The rows below give T cell receptor beta chains drawn from one sample of a study of blood T cell repertoires in COVID-19. Libraries were prepared by immunoSEQ multiplex PCR; TCRdb keeps only in-frame clonotypes and omits some of them. Among under 200,000 clones, around 89% were seen once, and the ten largest hold roughly 2%. The specimen sequenced was peripheral blood. These receptors came from a man in his forties or fifties who had recovered from COVID-19. Both conserved end residues are trimmed from each CDR3.

j_call v_call cdr3_aa
TRBJ1-2 TRBV27 ASRTTGTGDSGYT
TRBJ2-7 TRBV27 ASSGRDNPYEQY
TRBJ2-6 TRBV29-1 SVQDLSGANVLT
TRBJ1-1 TRBV19 ATRTGAEAF
TRBJ2-5 TRBV13 ASSLVGGTGSRLTQY
TRBJ2-7 TRBV6-5 ASSLSGGRDYEQY
TRBJ1-2 TRBV19 ASSRDRGLDYGYT
TRBJ2-2 TRBV7-2 ASSTTAGTGELF
TRBJ1-2 TRBV30 AWAVGLGANYGYT
TRBJ2-3 TRBV6-4 ASSDSTRRTDTQY
TRBJ2-3 TRBV7-9 ASSLQEREGGTDTQY
TRBJ2-7 TRBV6-6 ASSSKSTGATYEQY
TRBJ2-1 TRBV5-1 ASSHKIGSSYNEQF
TRBJ2-1 TRBV29-1 SVPDRGPEQF
TRBJ2-1 TRBV6-1 ASSDSGGLNEQF
TRBJ1-5 TRBV2 ASSGGQASNQPQH
TRBJ1-5 TRBV28 ASSPTGGRSQH
TRBJ1-6 TRBV7-3 ASSSGTGGSPLH
TRBJ2-3 TRBV7-2 AITTPSGGNTDTQY
TRBJ2-2 TRBV6-5 ASRSGRRTGELF
TRBJ2-5 TRBV7-2 ASSQIRSQETQY
TRBJ2-3 TRBV25-1 ASSEGSGARTDTQY
TRBJ1-2 TRBV2 ASSEWEGGNYGYT
TRBJ1-1 TRBV5-1 ASSFDPGSTEAF
TRBJ2-1 TRBV5-1 ASSGGGRNEQF
TRBJ2-2 TRBV6-6 ASSYYAQSGELF